A single sample is the source of the 10 T cell receptor beta chains below, sequenced in a study of PD-1 blockade in mismatch repair-deficient tumors. The repertoire was sequenced with immunoSEQ multiplex PCR; TCRdb's copy has only in-frame clones and lacks some. Among fewer than 50,000 clones listed, 70% to 80% were seen once. Sequencing was performed on peripheral blood, taken 4 weeks after starting pembrolizumab. These receptors all come from an adult with mismatch repair-deficient cancer.

CDR3 amino acids: CASSYSIKPGVYGYTF. Written as DNA, the CDR3 is TGTGCCAGCAGTTACTCGATTAAACCAGGGGTTTATGGCTACACCTTC. The chain couples TRBV6-5 to TRBJ1-2; the D gene is possibly TRBD1 (6 bases). The CDR3 is 16 amino acids. Germline lookup yields CDR1 MNHEY and CDR2 SVGAGI. Trimming removed 0 bases from V and 5 bases from J, with 16 bases in between.

This chain links TRBV4-3 with TRBJ1-2, with D possibly being TRBD1 (5 bases). The germline V and J ends were trimmed by 2 bases and 4 bases, with 14 bases remaining between them. Germline V gene sequence: CDR1 LGHNA, CDR2 YSLEER. This CDR3 has 15 amino acids. CDR3 sequence reads: CASSQSSRGAYGYTF. In DNA form, the CDR3 reads TGCGCCAGCAGCCAATCCAGTAGAGGGGCCTATGGCTACACCTTC.

CDR3 nucleotides: TGTGCCTGGAGTCCCTCGATGGGCTACGAGCAGTACTTC. The encoded protein is CAWSPSMGYEQYF. The chain employs TRBV30 and TRBJ2-7; D gene uncertain. CDR1 is GTSNPN and CDR2 is SVGIG in the germline V gene (reference sequence). Deletions cut 2 bases from V and 3 bases from J, with 11 bases between. The CDR3 is made up of 13 amino acids.

The rearrangement uses TRBV19 and TRBJ1-2; 7 positions agree with TRBD1. The germline V gene encodes CDR1 LNHDA and CDR2 SQIVND (reference sequence). The CDR3 runs 15 residues. V shed 2 bases, J shed 5 bases, and the junction held 8 bases outside the gene matches. The CDR3 loop reads CASSIRTGDIYGYTF. The CDR3 DNA reads as TGTGCCAGTAGTATACGGACAGGAGATATATATGGCTACACCTTC. Based on the CDR3 plus reference TRBV19 and TRBJ1-2, the full variable domain is DGGITQSPKYLFRKEGQNVTLSCEQNLNHDAMYWYRQDPGQGLRLIYYSQIVNDFQKGDIAEGYSVSREKKESFPLTVTSAQKNPTAFYLCASSIRTGDIYGYTFGSGTRLTVV.

This clone was detected only a few times. This rearrangement joins TRBV21-1 to TRBJ2-7; TRBD1 is the table's D call and was not checked against the DNA. TRBV21-1 is tagged as a pseudogene. This CDR3 contains 17 residues. CDR3 protein: CASSKGSSRQGGYEQYF. CDR3 DNA sequence: TGTGCCAGCAGCAAGGGCTCCTCCCGACAGGGCGGCTACGAGCAGTACTTC.

The J gene is TRBJ1-2, the V gene TRBV6-1, with D perhaps matching TRBD1 (5 bases). Trimming cost V 7 bases and J 7 bases, with 16 bases left between them. Germline V gene data show CDR1 as MNHNS and CDR2 as SASEGT. This CDR3 comprises 13 residues. The CDR3 sequence: CASNRAGFSGYTF. CDR3 in DNA: TGTGCCAGCAACCGGGCAGGGTTCTCTGGCTACACCTTC.

The chain employs TRBV13 and TRBJ2-3, with D unclear. Trimming cost V 6 bases and J 5 bases, with 9 bases left between them. The CDR3 runs 12 residues. CDR1 and CDR2 (germline): PRHDT, FYEKMQ (reference sequence). CDR3 in amino acids: CASSFTEDTQYF. The CDR3 DNA reads TGTGCCAGCAGTTTCACGGAAGATACGCAGTATTTT.

This rearrangement joins TRBV10-3 to TRBJ2-1; 14 bases are a match to TRBD2. CDR1 is ENHRY, CDR2 SYGVKD, per germline. This CDR3 comprises 14 residues. V lost 6 bases, J lost 9 bases, and 4 bases stayed unmatched. The CDR3 DNA follows: TGTGCCATCAGGGGACTAGCGGGAGCTGGTGAGCAGTTCTTC. Amino acids: CAIRGLAGAGEQFF.

The chain recombines TRBV19 with TRBJ2-5, with D uncertain. In germline, CDR1 is LNHDA, CDR2 SQIVND (reference sequence). The ends were cut back, 6 bases at V and 3 bases at J, with 8 bases in the middle. CDR3 length equals 12 residues. This chain's CDR3 is CASSPTEETQYF. CDR3 sequence (DNA): TGTGCCAGTAGCCCGACGGAAGAGACCCAGTACTTC.

This clone was detected only once. This chain connects TRBV5-1 to TRBJ2-3, with TRBD2 matching over 8 bases. After removal of 2 bases from V and 2 bases from J, the junction contained 7 bases not matched to a gene. CDR1 and CDR2 from the germline V gene are SGHRS and YFSETQ. There are 16 residues in the CDR3. The DNA for the CDR3 is TGCGCCAGCAGCTTAGCTAGCGGGCTTTACACAGATACGCAGTATTTT. As protein: CASSLASGLYTDTQYF.